The next 24 T cell receptor beta chains were all read from a single sample in a study of Ad26.COV2.S vaccination and SARS-CoV-2 variants. The protocol was immunoSEQ multiplex PCR, while the TCRdb copy is restricted to in-frame clones and leaves out a portion. The sample lists 350,000 to 450,000 clones; 83% were seen once. Treatment given: some 20 received Ad26.COV2.S at low or high dose, single or two shots; several received placebo; per-sample allocation not given. On day 63 after the first injection, vaccine and placebo recipients gave samples. The specimen was peripheral blood, collected in a trial of Ad26.COV2.S vaccine versus placebo. These receptors all stem from a person aged 18-60 years who received the Ad26.COV2.S COVID-19 vaccine or a placebo.

The chain is built from TRBV11-2 and TRBJ2-5; weak D call: TRBD2 (5 bases). Trimming shortened V by 1 base and J by 5 bases, and 11 bases separated the two germline ends. This CDR3 region has 14 residues. Germline CDR1 and CDR2: SGHAT and FQNNGV. Here the CDR3 reads CASSLVGGWETQYF. CDR3 DNA: TGTGCCAGCAGCTTAGTCGGCGGGTGGGAGACCCAGTACTTC.

This clone appeared a few times. The rearrangement joins TRBV5-6 to TRBJ1-3; D uncertain. V shed 2 bases and J shed 4 bases, with 7 bases lying between them. Germline CDR1 SGHDT, CDR2 YYEEEE. This CDR3 contains 13 residues. Written as DNA, the CDR3 is TGTGCCAGCAGCTTTAATAGGGGAAACACCATATATTTT. It specifies CASSFNRGNTIYF. Using reference TRBV5-6 and TRBJ1-3 for the parts outside the CDR3, the full variable domain is DAGVTQSPTHLIKTRGQQVTLRCSPKSGHDTVSWYQQALGQGPQFIFQYYEEEERQRGNFPDRFSGHQFPNYSSELNVNALLLGDSALYLCASSFNRGNTIYFGEGSWLTVV.

The chain combines TRBV29-1 with TRBJ2-4; no clear D gene. With 1 base removed from V and 8 bases from J, the gap between germline ends came to 18 bases. Germline lookup yields CDR1 SQVTM and CDR2 ANQGSEA. The CDR3 is 15 amino acids. The CDR3 region has the DNA TGCAGCGTTGAAGGTACGTTAAGAGGAATCGACATTCAGTACTTC. It yields the protein CSVEGTLRGIDIQYF.

This rearrangement joins TRBV3-1 (or the pseudogene TRBV3-2) to TRBJ1-6; the match to TRBD1 covers 7 bases. The CDR3 contains 17 residues. Looked up from germline, CDR1 is LGHDT and CDR2 is YNNKEL (reference sequence). After removal of 4 bases from V and 8 bases from J, the junction contained 14 bases not matched to a gene. In nucleotides, the CDR3 is TGTGCCAGCAGCCCGAACCCCGGACAGGCGGGCGATTCACCCCTCCACTTT. Amino acid sequence: CASSPNPGQAGDSPLHF.

As concerns this clone: The same CDR3 also results from other DNA sequences found in this sample. The V and J genes are TRBV9 and TRBJ2-7, with 7 nucleotides matching TRBD2. This CDR3 region has 14 residues. The germline CDR1 and CDR2 sequences are SGDLS and YYNGEE. Trimming took 2 bases from V and 1 from J; bases not matched to a gene: 3. This chain's CDR3 is CASSVSGGSYEQYF. CDR3 sequence (DNA): TGTGCCAGCAGCGTCTCGGGAGGATCCTACGAGCAGTACTTC.

The chain combines TRBV12-3 or TRBV12-4 with TRBJ1-1; 7 bases are a match to TRBD1. The CDR3 contains 13 residues. V lost 7 bases and J lost 4; bases outside the gene matches: 6. CDR3 sequence: CASKKGAVTEAFF. CDR3 DNA: TGTGCCAGCAAAAAGGGGGCTGTCACTGAAGCTTTCTTT.

This chain joins TRBV18 and TRBJ1-1; 7 nucleotides match TRBD1. Germline loops: CDR1 KGHSH, CDR2 LQKENI. The V and J ends lost 4 bases and 4 bases, in that order; junction bases with no gene match: 9. CDR3 length: 15 amino acids. For the CDR3, the DNA is TGTGCCAGCTCACTTAAACAGGGGTTTGGCACTGAAGCTTTCTTT. Translated: CASSLKQGFGTEAFF.

This sequence joins TRBV13 and TRBJ2-3, with a weak D call TRBD2 (7 bases). The CDR3 contains 14 residues. CDR1 and CDR2 (germline): PRHDT, FYEKMQ (reference sequence). Deletions cut 5 bases from V and 5 bases from J, with 14 bases between. CDR3 residues: CASSLGQRGDTQYF. CDR3 nucleotides: TGTGCCAGCAGCCTCGGACAGCGGGGAGATACGCAGTATTTT. The entire variable domain, with the rest obtained from reference TRBV13 and TRBJ2-3, is as follows: AAGVIQSPRHLIKEKRETATLKCYPIPRHDTVYWYQQGPGQDPQFLISFYEKMQSDKGSIPDRFSAQQFSDYHSELNMSSLELGDSALYFCASSLGQRGDTQYFGPGTRLTVL.

In its sample, this clone was seen a few times. The gene calls are TRBV5-1 and TRBJ2-7; 8 nucleotides align to TRBD1. This CDR3 region has 14 residues. Looked up from germline, CDR1 is SGHRS and CDR2 is YFSETQ. The V gene end was trimmed by 3 bases and the J gene end by 2 bases; junction bases not matched to a gene: 4. CDR3: CASSWTGKPYEQYF. DNA for the CDR3: TGCGCCAGCAGCTGGACAGGGAAACCCTACGAGCAGTACTTC.

The rearrangement links TRBV19 to TRBJ1-6, with a tentative D call TRBD1 (6 bases). The germline CDR1 and CDR2 sequences are LNHDA and SQIVND (reference sequence). The CDR3 is 17 residues long. Trimming shortened V by 5 bases and J by 0 bases, and 14 bases separated the two germline ends. The CDR3, as DNA: TGTGCCAGTAGTTCGACAGGCCGGAGCTCCTATAATTCACCCCTCCACTTT. Translated: CASSSTGRSSYNSPLHF.

This chain links TRBV4-1 with TRBJ2-5, with D perhaps TRBD2 (5 bases). Germline loops: CDR1 MGHRA, CDR2 YSYEKL. This CDR3 region has 17 residues. V was clipped by 0 bases and J by 0 bases, with 14 bases between them. The CDR3 loop reads CASSQDALRAYQETQYF. The CDR3 bases are TGCGCCAGCAGCCAAGATGCCCTGAGGGCGTACCAAGAGACCCAGTACTTC.

This clone was seen only a few times. This chain uses TRBV29-1 with TRBJ2-3; possible D gene TRBD1, 6 bases. CDR3 size: 15 residues. Germline V gene lookup returns CDR1 SQVTM and CDR2 ANQGSEA. Trimming shortened V by 0 bases and J by 4 bases, and 14 bases separated the two germline ends. The CDR3 reads CSVEETGSAADTQYF. The CDR3 nucleotides are TGCAGCGTTGAAGAAACAGGGTCTGCAGCAGATACGCAGTATTTT.

This rearrangement joins TRBV19 to TRBJ1-1, with D unresolved. V dropped 0 bases and J dropped 1 base, with 12 bases sitting between them. Per germline, CDR1 LNHDA and CDR2 SQIVND (reference sequence). The CDR3 extends over 16 amino acids. The CDR3 region has the DNA TGTGCCAGTAGTATAGATCGGTGGAATGGGAACACTGAAGCTTTCTTT. This codes for CASSIDRWNGNTEAFF.

This chain connects TRBV18 to TRBJ2-2; perhaps TRBD1 as D (6 bases). Germline CDR1 and CDR2: KGHSH and LQKENI. CDR3 length equals 14 residues. Trimming cost V 2 bases and J 8 bases, with 12 bases left between them. The CDR3 here is CASSPSRGEGELFF. CDR3 DNA sequence: TGTGCCAGCTCACCATCCAGGGGTGAGGGGGAGCTGTTTTTT.

With regard to this clone: In the same sample, other DNA sequences code for this CDR3. The chain uses TRBV6-1 and TRBJ1-5; D is undetermined. V was pared by 1 base and J by 0 bases, with 13 bases between. The CDR3 has 17 amino acids. Per germline, CDR1 MNHNS and CDR2 SASEGT. Written as DNA, the CDR3 is TGTGCCAGCAGTGAAGGGGCCTCCCCCTATAGCAATCAGCCCCAGCATTTT. Translated: CASSEGASPYSNQPQHF.

The V gene is TRBV6-5, the J gene TRBJ2-1; 7 nucleotides match TRBD1. The germline gives CDR1 MNHEY, CDR2 SVGAGI. CDR3 length: 15 residues. The J segment lost 4 bases and the V segment lost 6 bases, leaving 9 bases of the junction unmatched. The CDR3, as DNA: TGTGCCAGCAGCCAGCTCGGGACAGCATACAATGAGCAGTTCTTC. This encodes CASSQLGTAYNEQFF.

The gene calls are TRBV2 and TRBJ1-6, with D perhaps matching TRBD1 (5 bases). The germline gives CDR1 SNHLY, CDR2 FYNNEI. This CDR3 contains 12 residues. V gave up 6 bases and J gave up 10 bases, with 10 bases separating them. The CDR3 DNA follows: TGTGCCAGCAGCAGGGAAAGGTCACCCCTCCACTTT. This sequence encodes CASSRERSPLHF.

The chain has TRBV15 and TRBJ1-5; D remains ambiguous. Per germline, CDR1 LNHNV and CDR2 YYDKDF (reference sequence). This CDR3 has 15 amino acids. The germline V and J ends were trimmed by 1 base and 0 bases, with 7 bases remaining between them. The CDR3: CATSRVPDSNQPQHF. The CDR3 nucleotides are TGTGCCACCAGCAGAGTACCAGATAGCAATCAGCCCCAGCATTTT.

The chain combines TRBV10-3 with TRBJ1-2; D not resolved. This CDR3 spans 13 amino acids. CDR1 ENHRY and CDR2 SYGVKD come from the germline V gene. V shed 0 bases and J shed 2 bases, with 4 bases lying between them. The CDR3 DNA reads as TGTGCCATCAGTGAGTCAAAGAACTATGGCTACACCTTC. This codes for CAISESKNYGYTF.

The gene calls are TRBV19 and TRBJ2-1, with 7 positions matching TRBD1. CDR3 length equals 11 residues. Germline assignment: CDR1 LNHDA and CDR2 SQIVND (reference sequence). With 6 bases clipped from V and 16 bases from J, the junction kept 9 bases outside the gene matches. CDR3: CASRNRDRPFF. In nucleotides, the CDR3 is TGTGCCAGTAGGAACCGGGACAGACCATTCTTC.

The V gene is TRBV29-1, the J gene TRBJ1-1; 9 nucleotides agree with TRBD1. V trimming: 8 bases; J trimming: 3 bases; junction bases outside the gene matches: 7. From germline, CDR1 is SQVTM and CDR2 ANQGSEA. CDR3 size: 13 residues. The CDR3 DNA reads TGCAGCATTAAGGGGGACAGGGACACTGAAGCTTTCTTT. Its translation: CSIKGDRDTEAFF.

In DNA, the CDR3 is TGTGCCAGCAGCTCTCTATGGACTAGCGGTCACAATGAGCAGTTCTTC. Protein sequence: CASSSLWTSGHNEQFF. J is TRBJ2-1 and V is TRBV7-9; 10 bases map to TRBD2. The CDR3 extends over 16 amino acids. Germline V gene data show CDR1 as SEHNR and CDR2 as FQNEAQ (reference sequence). V shed 4 bases, J shed 5 bases, and the junction held 8 bases outside the gene matches.

Concerning this clone itself: Just one base apart from a much larger clone, this may be a read error. At the DNA level, this CDR3 is encoded by other sequences in the same sample as well. This sequence joins TRBV5-1 and TRBJ2-7; 7 positions match TRBD1. Unmatched junction bases numbered 4, after V lost 0 bases and J lost 7 bases. The CDR3 length is 13 residues. Germline-derived CDR1 and CDR2 are SGHRS and YFSETQ. The CDR3 region has the DNA TGCGCCAGCAGCTTGGGGTCAGGGGGTGAGCAGTACTTC. Encoded protein: CASSLGSGGEQYF. Combining the CDR3 with reference TRBV5-1 and TRBJ2-7 gives the whole variable domain KAGVTQTPRYLIKTRGQQVTLSCSPISGHRSVSWYQQTPGQGLQFLFEYFSETQRNKGNFPGRFSGRQFSNSRSEMNVSTLELGDSALYLCASSLGSGGEQYFGPGTRLTVT.

The V gene is TRBV7-2, the J gene TRBJ1-5; D is unclear. The CDR3 extends over 19 amino acids. Germline V gene sequence: CDR1 SGHTA, CDR2 FQGNSA. The V end was cut by 2 bases, the J end by 0 bases, with 20 bases between. The CDR3 loop reads CASSLSPARNSYSNQPQHF. As DNA, the CDR3 is TGTGCCAGCAGCTTATCTCCCGCCCGAAATTCGTATAGCAATCAGCCCCAGCATTTT.